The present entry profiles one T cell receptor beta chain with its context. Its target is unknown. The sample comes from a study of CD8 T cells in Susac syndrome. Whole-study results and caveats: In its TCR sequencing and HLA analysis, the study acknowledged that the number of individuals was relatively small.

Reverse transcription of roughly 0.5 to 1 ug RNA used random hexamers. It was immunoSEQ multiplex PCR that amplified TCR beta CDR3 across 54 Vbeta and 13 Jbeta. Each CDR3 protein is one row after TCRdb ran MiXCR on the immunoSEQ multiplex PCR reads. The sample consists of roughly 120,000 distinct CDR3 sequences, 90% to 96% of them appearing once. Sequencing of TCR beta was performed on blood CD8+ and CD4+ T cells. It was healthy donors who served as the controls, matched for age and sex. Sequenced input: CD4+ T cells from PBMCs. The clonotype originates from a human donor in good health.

The CDR3 loop is CASSPPPGRANSPLHF. DNA for the CDR3: TGTGCCAGCTCACCACCCCCCGGGAGGGCTAATTCACCCCTCCACTTT. The chain links TRBV18 to TRBJ1-6; D unresolved. CDR1 and CDR2 from the germline V gene are KGHSH and LQKENI. The CDR3 covers 16 residues. Deletions cut 0 bases from V and 6 bases from J, with 12 bases between.